These 25 T cell receptor beta chains were all obtained from the same sample, sequenced in a study of human T cells and chemical hapten exposure. The sample's time point: healthy volunteer bleed at 2 weeks. It was from unfractionated whole blood that total RNA was extracted. Using its own MiXCR run on the RACE reads, TCRdb lists one record per CDR3 protein. The sample lists some 120,000 distinct CDR3 sequences, around 8.2% occurring once. The sequencing sample was made of whole blood. The receptors come from a male donor in good health. Some clones in this sample may be carry-over from other donors' samples.

The chain couples TRBV19 to TRBJ2-2; D could derive from TRBD1 or TRBD2 (6 bases each). CDR3 length: 13 residues. CDR1 and CDR2 from the germline V gene are LNHDA and SQIVND (reference sequence). Trimming cost V 10 bases and J 7 bases, with 16 bases left between them. CDR3 DNA: TGTGCCATCTCGGGGGCGGGACACGGGGAGCTGTTTTTT. This encodes CAISGAGHGELFF. The full variable domain, with the rest looked up from reference TRBV19 and TRBJ2-2, is DGGITQSPKYLFRKEGQNVTLSCEQNLNHDAMYWYRQDPGQGLRLIYYSQIVNDFQKGDIAEGYSVSREKKESFPLTVTSAQKNPTAFYLCAISGAGHGELFFGEGSRLTVL.

The chain uses TRBV27 and TRBJ2-1; 9 positions match TRBD1. This CDR3 spans 16 amino acids. V shed 4 bases and J 2 bases; nucleotides not matched to a gene: 6. From germline, CDR1 is MNHEY and CDR2 SMNVEV (reference sequence). The CDR3 protein is CASSWTGERPYNEQFF. CDR3 in DNA: TGTGCCAGCAGTTGGACAGGGGAGCGGCCCTACAATGAGCAGTTCTTC.

The chain carries TRBV18 and TRBJ2-7; a weak D match, TRBD1 (5 bases). The germline V gene has CDR1 KGHSH and CDR2 LQKENI. The CDR3 sequence is 14 residues long. V lost 3 bases and J 1 base, leaving 10 bases between the germline ends. CDR3 amino acids: CASSPGQESYEQYF. The CDR3 region has the DNA TGTGCCAGCTCACCGGGGCAGGAGTCCTACGAGCAGTACTTC.

This clonotype appeared a few times. This sequence joins TRBV5-4 and TRBJ2-5; 11 bases line up with TRBD2. J lost 2 bases, V lost 4 bases, and 4 bases had no gene match. Germline V gene data show CDR1 as SGHNT and CDR2 as YYREEE (reference sequence). The CDR3 has 15 residues. This chain's CDR3 is CASSGGLAEQETQYF. DNA for the CDR3: TGTGCCAGCAGCGGGGGACTAGCGGAACAAGAGACCCAGTACTTC.

This rearrangement joins TRBV7-2 to TRBJ2-3; 8 bases agree with TRBD1. The germline V gene has CDR1 SGHTA and CDR2 FQGNSA. The ends lost 4 bases at V and 6 bases at J; junction bases unmatched: 9. The CDR3 has 15 residues. The CDR3 DNA sequence: TGTGCCAGCAGCTCGCAGGGGGCAGGAGGTGATACGCAGTATTTT. It specifies CASSSQGAGGDTQYF. The variable domain in full, completed from reference TRBV7-2 and TRBJ2-3, reads GAGVSQSPSNKVTEKGKDVELRCDPISGHTALYWYRQSLGQGLEFLIYFQGNSAPDKSGLPSDRFSAERTGGSVSTLTIQRTQQEDSAVYLCASSSQGAGGDTQYFGPGTRLTVL.

This clonotype was detected many times. This sequence joins TRBV15 and TRBJ1-5; D might be TRBD1 (5 bases). The CDR3 contains 18 residues. The V gene lost 5 bases and the J gene lost 0 bases, with 20 bases spanning the gap. Germline CDR1 reads LNHNV; CDR2 reads YYDKDF (reference sequence). CDR3 coding DNA: TGTGCCACCAGCCCGTCGCGGGGCGAATACTATAGCAATCAGCCCCAGCATTTT. As protein: CATSPSRGEYYSNQPQHF.

This clonotype was seen only a few times. The genes are TRBV7-9 and TRBJ2-5; weak D call: TRBD1 (6 bases). CDR3 length: 13 residues. The V end lost 6 bases, the J end lost 1 base, and 9 bases lay between the germline ends. The germline V gene encodes CDR1 SEHNR and CDR2 FQNEAQ (reference sequence). The CDR3 nucleotides are TGTGCCAGCAGGGACAGTCTCCAAGAGACCCAGTACTTC. It encodes CASRDSLQETQYF.

The J gene is TRBJ1-3, the V gene TRBV27; 10 bases map to TRBD1. CDR1 is MNHEY and CDR2 is SMNVEV in the germline V gene (reference sequence). The CDR3 covers 16 residues. J lost 0 bases, V lost 6 bases, and 5 bases had no gene match. CDR3 nucleotides: TGTGCCAGCAGCCCGACAGGGGGCTACTCTGGAAACACCATATATTTT. Encoded protein: CASSPTGGYSGNTIYF.

There are a few counts of this clonotype. The chain joins TRBV7-9 to TRBJ2-1; D unclear. The germline gives CDR1 SEHNR, CDR2 FQNEAQ (reference sequence). The germline V and J ends were trimmed by 1 base and 3 bases, with 1 base remaining between them. The CDR3 is 12 residues long. The CDR3 nucleotides are TGTGCCAGCAGCTTAGTCTACAATGAGCAGTTCTTC. It yields the protein CASSLVYNEQFF.

This rearrangement joins TRBV12-3 or TRBV12-4 to TRBJ2-4; tentatively, D is TRBD1 or TRBD2 (5 bases each). The CDR3 is made up of 12 amino acids. V was pared by 5 bases and J by 7 bases, with 9 bases between. The CDR3 DNA sequence: TGTGCCAGCAGTGCCGGGACCAACATTCAGTACTTC. This translates into CASSAGTNIQYF.

The chain carries TRBV6-5 and TRBJ1-1; D is perhaps TRBD1 (5 bases). V was cut by 0 bases and J by 7 bases, with 18 bases left in between. The CDR3 length is 16 residues. Per the germline V gene, CDR1 is MNHEY and CDR2 is SVGAGI. The CDR3 region has the DNA TGTGCCAGCAGTTACTCAGGGGCCTCCCTATCGAGTGAAGCTTTCTTT. Amino acids: CASSYSGASLSSEAFF.

This clonotype was recorded at least ten times. The gene calls are TRBV19 and TRBJ2-1; the D gene is possibly TRBD2 (5 bases). Between the trimmed V and J ends, which lost 4 bases and 0 bases, there was a span of 10 bases. This CDR3 is 15 amino acids long. Germline CDR1 is LNHDA and CDR2 is SQIVND (reference sequence). CDR3 coding DNA: TGTGCCAGTAGTAGGGGTGGGAGCTCCTACAATGAGCAGTTCTTC. Translated: CASSRGGSSYNEQFF.

The J gene is TRBJ2-7, the V gene TRBV7-2; 12 nucleotides match TRBD2. With V trimmed by 5 bases and J by 9 bases, 14 bases remained unmatched. The germline V gene encodes CDR1 SGHTA and CDR2 FQGNSA. CDR3 length: 16 residues. The chain's CDR3 is CASSRGTGTSGFGQYF. The CDR3 DNA follows: TGTGCCAGCAGCCGTGGCACCGGGACTAGCGGGTTCGGGCAGTACTTC.

This clonotype was observed many times. This sequence joins TRBV7-8 and TRBJ2-2, with 10 bases lining up with TRBD1. This CDR3 region has 18 residues. The germline gives CDR1 SGHVS, CDR2 FQNEAQ. V lost 4 bases to trimming and J lost 5 bases; unmatched junction nucleotides: 13. As DNA, the CDR3 is TGTGCCAGCAGCTATCCCTCCCAGGGACAGGGGAGAACCGGGGAGCTGTTTTTT. Residues: CASSYPSQGQGRTGELFF.

This rearrangement joins TRBV3-1 to TRBJ2-5; TRBD2 aligns across 10 bases. The CDR3 contains 16 residues. V lost 1 base to trimming and J lost 5 bases; unmatched junction nucleotides: 7. CDR1 and CDR2 from the germline V gene are LGHDT and YNNKEL (reference sequence). CDR3 amino acids: CASSQASGGALETQYF. CDR3 coding DNA: TGTGCCAGCAGCCAAGCGAGCGGGGGGGCTTTGGAGACCCAGTACTTC.

The V call is TRBV19, the J call TRBJ2-1, with D uncertain. There are 16 residues in the CDR3. V was shortened by 11 bases and J by 1 base, with 21 bases between the two germline ends. The V gene's germline CDR1 is LNHDA and CDR2 SQIVND (reference sequence). The CDR3, as DNA: TGTGCCGTCCTAAGGTCAACTTTCACTTCCTACAATGAGCAGTTCTTC. Its translation is CAVLRSTFTSYNEQFF.

The V gene is TRBV10-3, the J gene TRBJ1-2; weak D call: TRBD1 (6 bases). This CDR3 spans 13 amino acids. Trimming shortened V by 2 bases and J by 6 bases, and 10 bases separated the two germline ends. The germline gives CDR1 ENHRY, CDR2 SYGVKD. The CDR3 DNA reads TGTGCCATCAGTGAGAGGCAGGGGAATGGCTACACCTTC. Its translation is CAISERQGNGYTF.

This clonotype was seen more than once but under ten times. The chain joins TRBV2 to TRBJ2-7; no definite D call. Looked up from germline, CDR1 is SNHLY and CDR2 is FYNNEI. The CDR3 is made up of 13 amino acids. The V gene lost 2 bases and the J gene lost 3 bases, with 8 bases spanning the gap. The CDR3 is CASSERLGYEQYF. The CDR3 DNA reads TGTGCCAGCAGTGAACGTTTGGGCTACGAGCAGTACTTC.

The chain is built from TRBV12-5 and TRBJ1-1; D unresolved. The germline CDR1 and CDR2 sequences are LGHNT and FRNRAP. This CDR3 comprises 11 residues. Trimming took off 4 bases at V and 9 bases at J, with 9 bases between the two ends. CDR3 in DNA: TGTGCTAGTGGTTCCACCTCTAAAGCTTTCTTT. It yields the protein CASGSTSKAFF.

This sequence joins TRBV4-2 and TRBJ2-3; the D gene is possibly TRBD2 (6 bases). CDR3 length: 16 amino acids. Germline V gene data show CDR1 as LGHNA and CDR2 as YNFKEQ. Trimming took off 0 bases at V and 1 base at J, with 11 bases between the two ends. The CDR3, as DNA: TGTGCCAGCAGCCAAGATTGGCGGGACGGCACAGATACGCAGTATTTT. It is translated as CASSQDWRDGTDTQYF.

This clonotype was seen at least ten times. CDR3 nucleotide sequence: TGTGCCGCCTCCCCCGCAACTAATGAAAAACTGTTTTTT. It specifies CAASPATNEKLFF. The chain recombines TRBV7-2 with TRBJ1-4; no reliable D call. V lost 11 bases, J lost 0 bases, and 10 bases lay in between. Looked up from germline, CDR1 is SGHTA and CDR2 is FQGNSA. This CDR3 has 13 amino acids.

Many counts were recorded for this clonotype. As DNA, the CDR3 is TGCGCCAGCAGTAGGACAGGGGTTTTGTTCTACGAGCAGTACTTC. It is translated as CASSRTGVLFYEQYF. The rearrangement uses TRBV5-1 and TRBJ2-7; 9 bases are shared with TRBD1. The length of the CDR3 is 15 residues. Unmatched junction bases numbered 9, after V lost 5 bases and J lost 3 bases. CDR1 is SGHRS and CDR2 is YFSETQ in the germline V gene.

The chain carries TRBV29-1 and TRBJ2-6; the match to TRBD1 covers 7 bases. Germline CDR1 is SQVTM and CDR2 is ANQGSEA. The length of the CDR3 is 16 residues. J lost 4 bases, V lost 3 bases, and 9 bases had no gene match. The CDR3 region is CSVEGDSASGANVLTF. CDR3 nucleotide sequence: TGCAGCGTTGAGGGGGACAGTGCTTCCGGGGCCAACGTCCTGACTTTC.

Comment on this clonotype: Because the CDR3 is missing its conserved closing phenylalanine or tryptophan, this is likely a read error. The rearrangement links TRBV20-1 to TRBJ2-4; D perhaps matches TRBD2 (6 bases). Germline CDR1 DFQATT, CDR2 SNEGSKA (reference sequence). This CDR3 comprises 13 residues. The V gene lost 5 bases and the J gene lost 2 bases, with 10 bases spanning the gap. DNA for the CDR3: TGCAGTGCTTCGGGGACTTCCAAAAACATTCAGTACTTA. Translated, it gives CSASGTSKNIQYL.

The chain uses TRBV7-2 and TRBJ2-2, with D maybe TRBD2 (6 bases). This CDR3 has 15 amino acids. Trimming cost V 2 bases and J 7 bases, with 14 bases left between them. Per germline, CDR1 SGHTA and CDR2 FQGNSA. In DNA form, the CDR3 reads TGTGCCAGCAGCTTATTGGGGAGGCGGGGCGGGGAGCTGTTTTTT. This encodes CASSLLGRRGGELFF.